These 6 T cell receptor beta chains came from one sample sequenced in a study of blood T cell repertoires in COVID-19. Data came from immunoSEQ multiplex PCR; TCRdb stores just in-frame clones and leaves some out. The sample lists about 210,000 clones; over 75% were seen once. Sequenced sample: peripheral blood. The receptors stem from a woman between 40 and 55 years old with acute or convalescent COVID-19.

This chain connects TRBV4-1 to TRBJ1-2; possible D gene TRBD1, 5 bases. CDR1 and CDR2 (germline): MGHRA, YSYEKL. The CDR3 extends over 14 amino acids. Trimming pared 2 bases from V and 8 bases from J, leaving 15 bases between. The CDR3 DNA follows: TGCGCCAGCAGCCAATTTTCAGGGATGGGAGGCTACACCTTC. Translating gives CASSQFSGMGGYTF.

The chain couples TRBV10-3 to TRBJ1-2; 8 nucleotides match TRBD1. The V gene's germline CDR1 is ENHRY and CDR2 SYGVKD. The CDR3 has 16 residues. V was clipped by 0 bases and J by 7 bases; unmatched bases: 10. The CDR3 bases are TGTGCCATCAGTGAGTCGATACAGGGACAGGCCAGTGGCTACACCTTC. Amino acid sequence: CAISESIQGQASGYTF.

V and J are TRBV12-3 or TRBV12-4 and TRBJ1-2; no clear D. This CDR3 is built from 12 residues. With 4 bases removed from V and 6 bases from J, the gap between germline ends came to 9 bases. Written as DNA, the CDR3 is TGTGCCAGCAGTTCCGGGTCGCATGGCTACACCTTC. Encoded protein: CASSSGSHGYTF.

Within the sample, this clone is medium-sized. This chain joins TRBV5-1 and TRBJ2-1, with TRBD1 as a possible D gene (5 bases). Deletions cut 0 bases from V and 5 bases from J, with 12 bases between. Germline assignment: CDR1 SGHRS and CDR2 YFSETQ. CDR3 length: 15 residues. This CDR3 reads CASSLVAGLDNEQFF. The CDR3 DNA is TGCGCCAGCAGCTTGGTGGCAGGGCTAGACAATGAGCAGTTCTTC.

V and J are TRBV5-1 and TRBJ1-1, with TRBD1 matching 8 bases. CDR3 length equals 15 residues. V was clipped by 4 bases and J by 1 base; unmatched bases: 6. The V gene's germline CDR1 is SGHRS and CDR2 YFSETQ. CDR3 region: CASSQGQDSNTEAFF. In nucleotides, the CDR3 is TGCGCCAGCAGCCAGGGACAGGACTCGAACACTGAAGCTTTCTTT.

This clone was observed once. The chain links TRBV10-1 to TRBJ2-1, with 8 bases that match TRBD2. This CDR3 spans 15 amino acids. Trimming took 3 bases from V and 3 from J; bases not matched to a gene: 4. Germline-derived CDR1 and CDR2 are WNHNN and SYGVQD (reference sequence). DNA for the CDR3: TGCGCCAGCAGTGATACGGGGGGGGGCTACAATGAGCAGTTCTTC. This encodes CASSDTGGGYNEQFF.